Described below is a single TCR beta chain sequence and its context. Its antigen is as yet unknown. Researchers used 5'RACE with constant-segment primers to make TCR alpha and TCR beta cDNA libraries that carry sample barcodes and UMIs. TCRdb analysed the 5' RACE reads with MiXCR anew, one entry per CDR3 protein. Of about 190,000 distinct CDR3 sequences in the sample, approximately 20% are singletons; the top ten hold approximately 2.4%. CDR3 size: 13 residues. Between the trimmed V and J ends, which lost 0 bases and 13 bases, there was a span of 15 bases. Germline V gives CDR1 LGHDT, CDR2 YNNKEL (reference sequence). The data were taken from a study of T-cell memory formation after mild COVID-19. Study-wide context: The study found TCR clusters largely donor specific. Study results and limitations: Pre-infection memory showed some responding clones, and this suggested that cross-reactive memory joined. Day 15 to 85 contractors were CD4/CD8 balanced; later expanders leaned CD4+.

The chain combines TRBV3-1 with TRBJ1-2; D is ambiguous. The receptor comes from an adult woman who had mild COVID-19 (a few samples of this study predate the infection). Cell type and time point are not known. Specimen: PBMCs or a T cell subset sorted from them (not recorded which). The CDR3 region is CASSQDAGSIATF. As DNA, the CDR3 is TGTGCCAGCAGCCAAGACGCGGGGTCAATCGCCACCTTC. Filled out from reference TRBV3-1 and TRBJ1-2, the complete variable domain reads DTAVSQTPKYLVTQMGNDKSIKCEQNLGHDTMYWYKQDSKKFLKIMFSYNNKELIINETVPNRFSPKSPDKAHLNLHINSLELGDSAVYFCASSQDAGSIATFGSGTRLTVV.